The entry below gives a single T cell receptor (beta chain) sequence along with its context. This clonotype was picked up a small number of times. The antigen it binds to is not known. The input lacks base qualities; no much larger clone sits a single base away. Libraries were made using PCR. Instrument used: Illumina HiSeq 2500. TCR libraries were prepared with molecular barcoding, using unique molecular identifiers to normalize TCRbeta repertoire quantification. TCRdb passed the public sequencing reads through fastp at Q25 and MiXCR, retaining productive beta sequences. Each CDR3 protein appears once, grouped with its most common genes and DNA. Within this sample are approximately 590,000 distinct CDR3 sequences, with roughly a tenth of them counted one time only. The ten top clones hold about 4.2% of the sample. The data were obtained in a study of T-cell reconstitution after alpha-beta-depleted transplantation in children (dated by TCRdb to 2016 to 2017). About the study as a whole: The study quantitatively tracked T-cell immune reconstitution after TCRalphabeta/CD19-depleted allogeneic hematopoietic cell transplantation in children using TCR repertoire profiling.

Including the terminal cysteine and phenylalanine, the CDR3 comprises 16 residues. Only CDR3 DNA is held: 48 bases, read in frame from base 1. Per the germline V gene (reference sequence), LNHNV is the CDR1 and YYDKDF is the CDR2. The V end loses 8 bases and the J end loses 5 bases, and a stretch of 22 bases separates them. This specimen was PBMCs from the stem cell graft donor, taken from the stem cell graft. The V gene is TRBV15 and the J gene is TRBJ2-1, and the D gene may be TRBD1, 5 bases matching. The TCR sequence derives from a human donor who donated a stem cell graft to a child with acute myeloid leukemia. The DNA sequence is TGTGCCACCTTGGGATGGGGCCCATCGGGCGACAATGAGCAGTTCTTC. Its protein is CATLGWGPSGDNEQFF.